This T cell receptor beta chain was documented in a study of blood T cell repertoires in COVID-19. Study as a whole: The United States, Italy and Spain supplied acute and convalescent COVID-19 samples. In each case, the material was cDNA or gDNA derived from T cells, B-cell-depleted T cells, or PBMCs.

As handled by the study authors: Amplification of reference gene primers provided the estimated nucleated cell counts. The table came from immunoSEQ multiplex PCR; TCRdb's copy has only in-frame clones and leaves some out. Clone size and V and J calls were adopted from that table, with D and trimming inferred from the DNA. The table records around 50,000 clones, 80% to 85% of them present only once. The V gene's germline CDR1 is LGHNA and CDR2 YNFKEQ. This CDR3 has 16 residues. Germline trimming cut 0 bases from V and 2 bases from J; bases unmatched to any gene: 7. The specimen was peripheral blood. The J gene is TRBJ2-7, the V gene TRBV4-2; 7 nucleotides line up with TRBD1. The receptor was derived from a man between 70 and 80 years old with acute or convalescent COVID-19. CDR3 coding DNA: TGTGCCAGCAGCCAAGATCTACAGGGGCCGACCTACGAGCAGTACTTC. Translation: CASSQDLQGPTYEQYF.